This T cell receptor (beta chain) was sequenced during a study of control samples from healthy donors and cancer patients. The CDR3 runs to 16 residues. J lost 5 bases, V lost 5 bases, and 5 bases had no gene match. CDR1 and CDR2 (germline): SNHLY, FYNNEI. This table comes from immunoSEQ multiplex PCR, and its TCRdb copy is limited to in-frame clones, with some not included. This table holds roughly 400,000 clones, approximately 92% found once. The genes are TRBV2 and TRBJ2-2, with 13 bases aligning to TRBD2. Sequences were obtained from PBMCs. This receptor was taken from a middle-aged man with head and neck cancer. CDR3 bases: TGTGCCAGCAGTACCGGGACTAGCGGGAATACCGGGGAGCTGTTTTTT. Translating gives CASSTGTSGNTGELFF.